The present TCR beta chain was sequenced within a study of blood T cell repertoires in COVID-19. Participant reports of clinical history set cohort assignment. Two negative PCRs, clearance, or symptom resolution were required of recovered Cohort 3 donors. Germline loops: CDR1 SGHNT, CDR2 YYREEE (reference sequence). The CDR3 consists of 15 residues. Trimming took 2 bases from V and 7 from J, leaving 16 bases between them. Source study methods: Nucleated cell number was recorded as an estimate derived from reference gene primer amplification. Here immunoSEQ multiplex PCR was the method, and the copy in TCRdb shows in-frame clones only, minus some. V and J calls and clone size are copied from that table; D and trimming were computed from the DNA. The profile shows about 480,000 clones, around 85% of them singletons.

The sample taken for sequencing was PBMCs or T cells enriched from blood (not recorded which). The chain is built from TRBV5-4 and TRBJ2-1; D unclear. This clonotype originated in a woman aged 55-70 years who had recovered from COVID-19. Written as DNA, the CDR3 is TGTGCCAGCAGCTTCTTCGTGGGCGCTAAAAATGAGCAGTTCTTC. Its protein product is CASSFFVGAKNEQFF.